Listed here are 10 T cell receptor beta chains from one sample, sequenced in a study of shared clonotypes between healthy human individuals. The method was immunoSEQ multiplex PCR; TCRdb's version includes in-frame clones alone and lacks a portion of them. The table has 1.5 million to 2.5 million clones, 85% to 95% seen once. The naive CD8 population came from CD45RO-negative cells selected for CCR7, without terminally differentiated effector memory CD45RA+ cells. Sequencing was performed on naive CD8+ T cells sorted from blood. These receptor sequences come from a man between 18 and 35 years old in good health.

A word on this clone: Distinct nucleotide sequences in the sample also encode this CDR3. V usage is TRBV5-1 and J usage is TRBJ2-7; D unresolved. This CDR3 has 13 amino acids. Deletions cut 0 bases from V and 3 bases from J, with 7 bases between. Looked up from germline, CDR1 is SGHRS and CDR2 is YFSETQ. CDR3 coding DNA: TGCGCCAGCAGCTTGGATCCGGGCTACGAGCAGTACTTC. This sequence encodes CASSLDPGYEQYF.

V gene TRBV29-1 combines with J gene TRBJ2-1, with D possibly being TRBD2 (7 bases). V lost 1 base, J lost 4 bases, and 17 bases lay in between. Germline V gene lookup returns CDR1 SQVTM and CDR2 ANQGSEA. The CDR3 spans 16 residues. DNA of the CDR3: TGCAGCGTTGAAGGATCAGCGGGGACATTATACAATGAGCAGTTCTTC. This sequence encodes CSVEGSAGTLYNEQFF.

This clone has just one count. This chain joins TRBV9 and TRBJ2-1, with TRBD2 identical over 10 bases. Trimming at V came to 5 bases and at J to 5 bases, leaving 7 bases not matched to a gene. CDR1 and CDR2 from the germline V gene are SGDLS and YYNGEE. This CDR3 has 15 amino acids. The DNA for the CDR3 is TGTGCCAGCAGTTCTAGCGGGAGAAGGAACAATGAGCAGTTCTTC. This gives the protein CASSSSGRRNNEQFF.

V usage is TRBV6-5 and J usage is TRBJ2-7; perhaps TRBD1 as D (7 bases). The germline CDR1 and CDR2 sequences are MNHEY and SVGAGI. V shed 5 bases and J shed 9 bases, with 20 bases lying between them. This CDR3 is 14 amino acids long. CDR3 amino acids: CASSEWRDSARQYF. CDR3 DNA: TGTGCCAGCAGTGAATGGCGGGACAGCGCTAGGCAGTACTTC.

V usage is TRBV6-6 and J usage is TRBJ2-7, with TRBD1 matching 8 bases. With 8 bases clipped from V and 3 bases from J, the junction kept 6 bases outside the gene matches. Germline lookup yields CDR1 MNHNY and CDR2 SVGAGI (reference sequence). The CDR3 is made up of 13 amino acids. CDR3 in amino acids: CASRGQGDYEQYF. In nucleotides, the CDR3 is TGTGCCAGCCGAGGACAGGGTGACTACGAGCAGTACTTC.

Remarks on this clone: This same CDR3 is encoded by further DNA sequences in the sample. The chain uses TRBV7-9 and TRBJ2-7; D ambiguous. Trimming took off 5 bases at V and 6 bases at J, with 11 bases between the two ends. Germline lookup yields CDR1 SEHNR and CDR2 FQNEAQ (reference sequence). This CDR3 region has 12 residues. In nucleotides, the CDR3 is TGTGCCAGCAGCCTATCTTCGGGCGAGCAGTACTTC. Amino acid sequence: CASSLSSGEQYF.

To note about this clone: Other DNA sequences in this specimen translate into the identical CDR3. The chain couples TRBV27 to TRBJ2-1, with TRBD2 as a possible D gene (5 bases). Looked up from germline, CDR1 is MNHEY and CDR2 is SMNVEV (reference sequence). The CDR3 is 15 amino acids. V lost 0 bases, J lost 3 bases, and 9 bases lay in between. In nucleotides, the CDR3 is TGTGCCAGCAGTTTATCCCTAGAGGGCTACAATGAGCAGTTCTTC. Translating it yields CASSLSLEGYNEQFF.

This clone was seen once. V is TRBV7-8 and J is TRBJ2-7, with 8 bases matching TRBD2. V was pared by 0 bases and J by 6 bases, with 13 bases of the junction left unmatched. CDR3 length: 17 amino acids. The V gene's germline CDR1 is SGHVS and CDR2 FQNEAQ. The DNA for the CDR3 is TGTGCCAGCAGCTTAGCGATCACAAGCGGGAGCCGGGGCGAGCAGTACTTC. Translating gives CASSLAITSGSRGEQYF.

Worth noting for this clone: Other DNA sequences in this specimen translate into the identical CDR3. This rearrangement joins TRBV9 to TRBJ2-1; D is unresolved. V was pared by 0 bases and J by 5 bases, with 9 bases between. The germline CDR1 and CDR2 sequences are SGDLS and YYNGEE. The CDR3 is 14 amino acids. The CDR3 sequence is CASSVEGLNNEQFF. The CDR3 DNA follows: TGTGCCAGCAGCGTAGAGGGCCTCAACAATGAGCAGTTCTTC.

This clone was observed once. The rearrangement joins TRBV5-6 to TRBJ1-3; 8 nucleotides align to TRBD1. Per the germline V gene, CDR1 is SGHDT and CDR2 is YYEEEE. V gave up 6 bases and J gave up 0 bases; unmatched junction bases: 5. This CDR3 has 15 amino acids. The CDR3 nucleotides are TGTGCCAGCATCGACAGGGGATACTCTGGAAACACCATATATTTT. Its protein product is CASIDRGYSGNTIYF.